This T cell receptor beta chain stems from a study of CD8+CD57+ T cells in acquired aplastic anemia. Genomic DNA was employed as the template in profiling TCR beta VDJ and CDR3. TCRdb fed the reads into MiXCR, producing one record per CDR3 protein. The table includes over 150,000 distinct CDR3 sequences, 48% detected once. Before being chosen for sequencing, patients had shown CD8+CD57+ cell expansion by flow cytometry. The CDR3 contains 16 residues. V dropped 0 bases and J dropped 4 bases, with 14 bases sitting between them. Per germline, CDR1 LNHNV and CDR2 YYDKDF (reference sequence). This clonotype was recorded many times.

The clonotype originates from a human donor with aplastic anemia. Sequencing used sorted CD4+, CD8+, or CD8+CD57+ T cells (not recorded which) from PBMCs. This rearrangement joins TRBV15 to TRBJ2-3; no reliable D call. This chain's CDR3 is CATSRDRISVSDTQYF. CDR3 nucleotides: TGTGCCACCAGCAGAGACCGTATCAGCGTCTCAGATACGCAGTATTTT.